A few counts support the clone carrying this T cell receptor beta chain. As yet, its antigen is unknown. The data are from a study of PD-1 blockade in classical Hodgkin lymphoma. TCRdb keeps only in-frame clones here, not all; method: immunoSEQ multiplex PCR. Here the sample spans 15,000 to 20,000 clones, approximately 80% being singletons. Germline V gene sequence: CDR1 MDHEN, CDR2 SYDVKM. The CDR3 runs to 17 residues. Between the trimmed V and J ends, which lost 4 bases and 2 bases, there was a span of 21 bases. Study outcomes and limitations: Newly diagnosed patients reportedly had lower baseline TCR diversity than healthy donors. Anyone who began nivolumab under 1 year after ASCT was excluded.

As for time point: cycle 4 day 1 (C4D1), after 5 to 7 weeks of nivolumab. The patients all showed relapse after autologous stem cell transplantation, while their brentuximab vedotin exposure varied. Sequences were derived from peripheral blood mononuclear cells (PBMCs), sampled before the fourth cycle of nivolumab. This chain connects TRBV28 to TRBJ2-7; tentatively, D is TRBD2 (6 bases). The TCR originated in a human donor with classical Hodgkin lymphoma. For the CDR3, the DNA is TGTGCCAGCAGTTCGGGATCGGGGGTGGACCCAACCTACGAGCAGTACTTC. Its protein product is CASSSGSGVDPTYEQYF.